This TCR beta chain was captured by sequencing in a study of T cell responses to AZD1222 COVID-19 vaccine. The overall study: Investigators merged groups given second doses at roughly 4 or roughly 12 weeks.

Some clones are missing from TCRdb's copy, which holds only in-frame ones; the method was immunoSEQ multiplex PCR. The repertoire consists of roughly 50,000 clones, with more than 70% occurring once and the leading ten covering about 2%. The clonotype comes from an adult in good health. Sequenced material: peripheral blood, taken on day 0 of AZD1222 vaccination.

CDR3 in DNA: TGTGCCAGCAGTTCGACAGGGGAAGCTAACTATGGCTACACCTTC. Encoded protein: CASSSTGEANYGYTF. The chain joins TRBV27 to TRBJ1-2; 8 positions agree with TRBD1. V trimming: 4 bases; J trimming: 0 bases; junction bases outside the gene matches: 4. The CDR3 has 15 residues. Germline assignment: CDR1 MNHEY and CDR2 SMNVEV (reference sequence).